The following is a T cell receptor beta chain sequence with its context. This clone was observed once. Its antigen is still unknown. Base quality data are lacking; no much larger clone is found one base away. The data stem from a study of OX40 agonist ivuxolimab in advanced cancers. At the level of the whole study: The costimulatory receptor OX40 (CD134) was targeted by ivuxolimab, a fully human IgG2 agonistic monoclonal antibody. Intravenous ivuxolimab was administered to patients every 2 weeks at six dose levels: 0.01, 0.1, 0.3, 1.5, 3 and 10 mg/kg. Among the approximately 50 dose-escalation patients, about 20 had hepatocellular carcinoma, 15 or so melanoma, 9 renal cell carcinoma and 9 head and neck cancer. In the dose-escalation cohort, 82.7% of patients were male, and the mean age was approximately 60 years, with a range of about 23 to 80. Patients were allowed to have had prior anti-PD-1, anti-PD-L1 or anti-CTLA-4 therapy, and around 41% of the dose-escalation patients had previously received checkpoint inhibitors. Partial responses occurred in three dose-escalation patients: two with cutaneous melanoma and one with hepatocellular carcinoma. Peripheral TCRbeta sequencing was intended to test whether TCR sequence diversity was altered and clonal T-cell expansion was caused by ivuxolimab. The paper reports the monotherapy dose-escalation portion (N of about 50 patients) of the phase I ivuxolimab trial.

Trimming at the junction amounts to 4 bases on V and 3 bases on J, and the germline ends lie 14 bases apart. The CDR3 runs 14 amino acids, cysteine and phenylalanine included. Just the 42-base CDR3 DNA is kept, in frame starting at base 1. As encoded in the germline V gene, CDR1 is SGHRS while CDR2 is YFSETQ. Patients with a history of autoimmune disease or receiving systemic immunosuppression were excluded from the trial. Peripheral blood for TCR sequencing was collected from all dose cohorts at baseline, on cycle 4 day 1, and on cycle 7 day 1. Samples came from an open-label, multicenter, first-in-human phase I dose-escalation trial of ivuxolimab. Adults with locally advanced or metastatic head and neck squamous cell, hepatocellular, melanoma or renal cell carcinoma were enrolled in the trial. Before TCR sequencing, CD4+ T cells and CD8+ T cells were sorted from peripheral blood as separate populations.

Results and caveats for the whole study, not just this receptor: Low levels of normalized T-cell clonal expansion were also seen in some nonresponding patients. On average, CD8+ T cells showed more expanded clones than CD4+ T cells after ivuxolimab. At doses from 0.1 to 3.0 mg/kg, clonal expansion was seen in both CD4+ and CD8+ blood T cells between baseline and week 6. The antigen specificity of the clonally expanded peripheral T cells was not determined. In partial responders in the 0.1-3.0 mg/kg groups, normalized peripheral clonal expansion was found to be among the lowest, especially among CD8+ T cells.

For sequencing of the TCRbeta CDR3 region, genomic DNA was extracted from the sorted cells. TCRbeta CDR3 regions were sequenced using the immunoSEQ Assay. TCRdb holds this immuneACCESS table with in-frame rearrangements only. Some clones are missing; in checked studies, unresolved V genes explain under half, and the rest has no known cause. This sample holds roughly 30,000 clones; 90% to 95% were observed only once. The ten largest clones capture 26% of the sample. The sequence is built from TRBV5-1 and TRBJ2-7; the D gene is perhaps TRBD2, from 5 matching bases. Sample: CD4+ or CD8+ T cells sorted from blood, taken in a trial of the OX40 agonist ivuxolimab. The clonotype originates from an adult with an advanced solid tumor such as melanoma, head and neck, liver or kidney cancer. At the DNA level, the sequence is TGCGCCAGCAGCCAAGCTATAGGAGGCTACGAGCAGTACTTC. Its coded protein is CASSQAIGGYEQYF.